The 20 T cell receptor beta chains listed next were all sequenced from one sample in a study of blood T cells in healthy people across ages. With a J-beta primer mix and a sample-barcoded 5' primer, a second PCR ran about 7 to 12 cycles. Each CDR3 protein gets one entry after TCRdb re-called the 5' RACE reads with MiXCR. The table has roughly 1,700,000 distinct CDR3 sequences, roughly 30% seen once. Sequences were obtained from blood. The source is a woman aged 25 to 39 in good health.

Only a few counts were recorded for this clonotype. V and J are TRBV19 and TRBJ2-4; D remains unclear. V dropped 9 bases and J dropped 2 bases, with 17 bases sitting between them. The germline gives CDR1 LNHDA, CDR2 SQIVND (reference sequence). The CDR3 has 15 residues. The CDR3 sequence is CARRRAYHTKNIQYF. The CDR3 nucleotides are TGTGCCAGAAGAAGGGCCTACCATACCAAAAACATTCAGTACTTC. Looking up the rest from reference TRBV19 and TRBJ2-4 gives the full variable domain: DGGITQSPKYLFRKEGQNVTLSCEQNLNHDAMYWYRQDPGQGLRLIYYSQIVNDFQKGDIAEGYSVSREKKESFPLTVTSAQKNPTAFYLCARRRAYHTKNIQYFGAGTRLSVL.

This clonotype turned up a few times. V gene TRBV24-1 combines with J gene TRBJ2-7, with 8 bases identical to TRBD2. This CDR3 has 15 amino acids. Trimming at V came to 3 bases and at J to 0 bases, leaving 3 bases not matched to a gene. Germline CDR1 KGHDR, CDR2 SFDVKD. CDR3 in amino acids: CATSDRTSGSYEQYF. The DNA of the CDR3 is TGTGCCACCAGTGATCGAACTAGCGGCTCCTACGAGCAGTACTTC.

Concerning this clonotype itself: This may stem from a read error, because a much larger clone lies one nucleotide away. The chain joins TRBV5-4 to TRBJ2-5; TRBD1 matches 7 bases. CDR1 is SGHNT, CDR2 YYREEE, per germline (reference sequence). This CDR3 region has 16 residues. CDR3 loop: CASSSRTGQFQEPQYF. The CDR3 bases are TGTGCCAGCAGCTCCAGGACAGGCCAGTTCCAAGAGCCCCAGTACTTC.

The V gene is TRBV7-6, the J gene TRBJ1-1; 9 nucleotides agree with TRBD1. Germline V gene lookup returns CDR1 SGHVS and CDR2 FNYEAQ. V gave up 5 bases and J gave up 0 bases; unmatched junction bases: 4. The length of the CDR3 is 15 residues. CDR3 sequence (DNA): TGTGCCAGCAGCCTCCGGGACAGGGTGAACACTGAAGCTTTCTTT. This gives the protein CASSLRDRVNTEAFF.

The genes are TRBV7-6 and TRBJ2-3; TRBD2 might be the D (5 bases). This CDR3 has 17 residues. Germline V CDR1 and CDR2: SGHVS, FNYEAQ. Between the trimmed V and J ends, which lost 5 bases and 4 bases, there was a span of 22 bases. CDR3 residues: CASSIGLSRSLADTQYF. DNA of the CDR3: TGTGCCAGCAGCATTGGACTGAGCAGGTCCCTGGCAGATACGCAGTATTTT.

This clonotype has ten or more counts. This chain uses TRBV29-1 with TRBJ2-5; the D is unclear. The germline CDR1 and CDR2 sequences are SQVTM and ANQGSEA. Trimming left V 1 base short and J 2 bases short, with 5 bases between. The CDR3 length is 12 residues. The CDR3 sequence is CSVEGQQETQYF. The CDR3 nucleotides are TGCAGCGTTGAAGGGCAGCAAGAGACCCAGTACTTC.

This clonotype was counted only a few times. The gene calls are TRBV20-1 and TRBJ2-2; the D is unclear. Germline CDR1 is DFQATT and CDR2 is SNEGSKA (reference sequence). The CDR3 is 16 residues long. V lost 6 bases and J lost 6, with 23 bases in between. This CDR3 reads CSALKRASTLAGELFF. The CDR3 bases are TGCAGTGCCCTCAAAAGGGCATCAACCTTGGCCGGGGAGCTGTTTTTT.

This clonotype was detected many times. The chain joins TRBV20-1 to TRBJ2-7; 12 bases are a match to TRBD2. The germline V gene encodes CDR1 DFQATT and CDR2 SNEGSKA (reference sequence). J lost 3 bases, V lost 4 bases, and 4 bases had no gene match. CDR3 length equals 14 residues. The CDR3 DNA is TGCAGTGCTACACTAGCGGGGGGCGTCTACGAGCAGTACTTC. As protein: CSATLAGGVYEQYF.

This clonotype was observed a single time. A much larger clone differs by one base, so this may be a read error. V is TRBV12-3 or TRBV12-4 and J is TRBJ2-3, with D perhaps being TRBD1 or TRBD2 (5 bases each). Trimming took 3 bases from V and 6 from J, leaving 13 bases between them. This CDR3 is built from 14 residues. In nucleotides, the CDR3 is TGTGCCAGCAGTTTCAGGGTCCCGGGGGATACGCAGTATTTT. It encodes CASSFRVPGDTQYF.

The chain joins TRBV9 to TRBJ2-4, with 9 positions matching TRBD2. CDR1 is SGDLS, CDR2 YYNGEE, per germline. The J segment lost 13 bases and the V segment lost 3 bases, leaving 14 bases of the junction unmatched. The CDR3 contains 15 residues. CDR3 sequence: CASSAGLAGNNEQYF. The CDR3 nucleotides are TGTGCCAGCAGCGCGGGGCTAGCGGGGAACAATGAGCAGTACTTC.

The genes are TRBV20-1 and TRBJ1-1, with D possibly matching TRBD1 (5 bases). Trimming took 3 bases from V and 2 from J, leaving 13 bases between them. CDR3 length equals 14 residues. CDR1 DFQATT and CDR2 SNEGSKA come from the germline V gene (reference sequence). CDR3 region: CSARDRGLNTEAFF. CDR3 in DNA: TGCAGTGCTAGGGATAGGGGATTAAACACTGAAGCTTTCTTT.

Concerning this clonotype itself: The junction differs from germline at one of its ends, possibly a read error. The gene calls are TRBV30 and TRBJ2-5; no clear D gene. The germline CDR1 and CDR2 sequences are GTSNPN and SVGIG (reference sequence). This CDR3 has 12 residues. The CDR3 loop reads CARSLVQETQYF. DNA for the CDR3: TGTGCCCGGAGTCTCGTCCAAGAGACCCAGTACTTC.

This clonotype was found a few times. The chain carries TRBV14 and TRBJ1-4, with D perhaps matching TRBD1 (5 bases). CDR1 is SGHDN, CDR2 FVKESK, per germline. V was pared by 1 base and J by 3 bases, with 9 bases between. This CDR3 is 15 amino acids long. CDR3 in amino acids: CASSQVRGANEKLFF. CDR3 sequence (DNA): TGTGCCAGCAGCCAAGTTCGGGGCGCTAATGAAAAACTGTTTTTT.

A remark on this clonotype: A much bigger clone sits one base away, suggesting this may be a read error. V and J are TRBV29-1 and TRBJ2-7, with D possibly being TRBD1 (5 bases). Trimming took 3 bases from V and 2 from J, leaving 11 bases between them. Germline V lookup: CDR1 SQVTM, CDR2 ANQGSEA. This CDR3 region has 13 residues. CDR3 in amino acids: CSVEKTVTYEQYF. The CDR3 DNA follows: TGCAGCGTTGAGAAGACAGTAACCTACGAGCAGTACTTC.

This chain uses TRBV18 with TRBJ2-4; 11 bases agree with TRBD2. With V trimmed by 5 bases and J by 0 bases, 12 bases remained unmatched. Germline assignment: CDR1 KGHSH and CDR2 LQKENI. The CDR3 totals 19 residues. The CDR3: CASSTPTSGRVGAKNIQYF. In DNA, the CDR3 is TGTGCCAGCTCAACCCCTACTAGCGGGAGAGTTGGAGCCAAAAACATTCAGTACTTC.

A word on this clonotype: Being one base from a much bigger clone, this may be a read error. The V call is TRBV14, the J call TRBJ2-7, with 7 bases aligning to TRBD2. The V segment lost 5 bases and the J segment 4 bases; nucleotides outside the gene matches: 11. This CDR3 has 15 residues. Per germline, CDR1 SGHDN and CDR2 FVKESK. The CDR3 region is CASSDRGAGLYEQYF. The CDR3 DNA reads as TGTGCCAGCAGCGACCGAGGAGCGGGGCTATACGAGCAGTACTTC.

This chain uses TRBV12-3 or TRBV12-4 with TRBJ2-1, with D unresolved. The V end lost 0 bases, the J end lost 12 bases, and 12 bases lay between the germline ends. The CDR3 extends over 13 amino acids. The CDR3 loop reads CASSLAEGSMQFF. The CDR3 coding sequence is TGTGCCAGCAGTTTAGCGGAAGGATCTATGCAGTTCTTC.

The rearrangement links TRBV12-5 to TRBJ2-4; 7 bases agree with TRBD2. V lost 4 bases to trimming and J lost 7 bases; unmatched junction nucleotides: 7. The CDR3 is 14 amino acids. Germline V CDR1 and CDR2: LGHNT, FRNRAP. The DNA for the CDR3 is TGTGCTAGTGGTTCCGCGGGAGAATGGAACATTCAGTACTTC. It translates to CASGSAGEWNIQYF.

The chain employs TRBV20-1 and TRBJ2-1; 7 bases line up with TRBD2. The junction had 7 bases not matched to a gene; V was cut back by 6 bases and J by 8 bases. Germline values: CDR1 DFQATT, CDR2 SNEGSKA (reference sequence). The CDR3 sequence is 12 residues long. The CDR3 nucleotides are TGCAGTGCCGAGACTAGCAGCGATGAGCAGTTCTTC. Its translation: CSAETSSDEQFF.

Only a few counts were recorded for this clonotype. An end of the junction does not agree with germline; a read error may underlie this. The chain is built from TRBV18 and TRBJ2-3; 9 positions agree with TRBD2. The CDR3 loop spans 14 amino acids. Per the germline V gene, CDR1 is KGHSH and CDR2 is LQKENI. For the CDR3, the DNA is TGTGCCAGCTCACCACGACTAGCGGCAGAGACGCAGTATTTT. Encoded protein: CASSPRLAAETQYF.